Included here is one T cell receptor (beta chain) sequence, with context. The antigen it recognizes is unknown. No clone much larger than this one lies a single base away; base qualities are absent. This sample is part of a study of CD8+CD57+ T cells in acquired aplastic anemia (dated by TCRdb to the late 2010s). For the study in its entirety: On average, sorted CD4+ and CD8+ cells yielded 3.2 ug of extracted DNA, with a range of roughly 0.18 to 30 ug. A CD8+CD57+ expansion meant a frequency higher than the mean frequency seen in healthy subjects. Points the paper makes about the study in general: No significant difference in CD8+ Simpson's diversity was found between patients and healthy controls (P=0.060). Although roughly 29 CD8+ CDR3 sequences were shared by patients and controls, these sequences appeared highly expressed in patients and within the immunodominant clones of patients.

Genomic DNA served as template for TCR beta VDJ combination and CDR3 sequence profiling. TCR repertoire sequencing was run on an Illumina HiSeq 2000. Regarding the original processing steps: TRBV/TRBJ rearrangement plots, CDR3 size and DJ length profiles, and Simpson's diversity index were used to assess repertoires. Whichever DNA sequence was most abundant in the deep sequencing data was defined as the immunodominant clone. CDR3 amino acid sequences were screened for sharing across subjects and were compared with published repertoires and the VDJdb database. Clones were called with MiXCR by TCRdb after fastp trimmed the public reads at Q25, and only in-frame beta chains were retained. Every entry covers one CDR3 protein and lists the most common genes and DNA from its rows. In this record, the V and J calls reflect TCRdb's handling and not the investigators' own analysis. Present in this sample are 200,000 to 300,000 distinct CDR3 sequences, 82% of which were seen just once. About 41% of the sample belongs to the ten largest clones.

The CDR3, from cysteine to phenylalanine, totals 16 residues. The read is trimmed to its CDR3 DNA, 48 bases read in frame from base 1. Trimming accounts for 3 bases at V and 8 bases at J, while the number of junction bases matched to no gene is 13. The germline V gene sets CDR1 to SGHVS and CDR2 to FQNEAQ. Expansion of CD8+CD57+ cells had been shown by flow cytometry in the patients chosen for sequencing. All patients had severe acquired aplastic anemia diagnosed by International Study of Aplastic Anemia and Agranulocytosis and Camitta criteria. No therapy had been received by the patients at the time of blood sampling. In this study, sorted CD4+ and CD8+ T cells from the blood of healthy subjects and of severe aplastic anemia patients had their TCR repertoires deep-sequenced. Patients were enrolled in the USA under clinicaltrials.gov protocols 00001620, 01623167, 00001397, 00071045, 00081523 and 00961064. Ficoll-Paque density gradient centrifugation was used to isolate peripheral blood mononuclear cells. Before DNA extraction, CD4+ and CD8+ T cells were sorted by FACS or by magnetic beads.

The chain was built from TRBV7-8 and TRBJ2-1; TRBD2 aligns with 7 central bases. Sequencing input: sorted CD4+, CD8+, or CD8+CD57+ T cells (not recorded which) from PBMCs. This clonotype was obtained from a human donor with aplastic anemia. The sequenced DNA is TGTGCCAGCAGCTTTCATCCAGACGGGAGGATGTATGAGCAGTTCTTC. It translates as CASSFHPDGRMYEQFF.